The 8 T cell receptor beta chains listed next were all sequenced from one sample in a study of CD8+CD57+ T cells in acquired aplastic anemia. Genomic DNA was employed as the template in profiling TCR beta VDJ and CDR3. MiXCR was run by TCRdb on the reads, yielding one entry per CDR3 protein. The sample comprises around 170,000 distinct CDR3 sequences, roughly half of which are singletons, and about 8.8% rests with the top ten. Sequencing involved patients with CD8+CD57+ cell expansion previously shown by flow cytometry. Sequenced sample: sorted CD4+, CD8+, or CD8+CD57+ T cells (not recorded which) from PBMCs. The source is a human donor with aplastic anemia.

As regards this clonotype: As the CDR3 is not closed by the conserved phenylalanine or tryptophan, this likely results from a read error. This CDR3 is CASSSTGGADTQYP. CDR3 bases: TGCGCCAGCAGCTCTACAGGGGGCGCAGATACGCAGTATCCT. The chain carries TRBV5-1 and TRBJ2-3; 9 positions agree with TRBD1. The CDR3 extends over 14 amino acids. Germline-derived CDR1 and CDR2 are SGHRS and YFSETQ. With V trimmed by 3 bases and J by 4 bases, 3 bases remained unmatched.

This clonotype occurred many times. The chain couples TRBV20-1 to TRBJ2-5, with TRBD2 identical over 8 bases. CDR3 length equals 13 residues. Trimming at V came to 3 bases and at J to 5 bases, leaving 5 bases not matched to a gene. Germline-derived CDR1 and CDR2 are DFQATT and SNEGSKA (reference sequence). CDR3 residues: CSASAAGVETQYF. Here the CDR3 DNA reads TGCAGTGCTAGTGCAGCGGGAGTGGAGACCCAGTACTTC.

A remark on this clonotype: A much larger clone is a single base away; this may be a read error. Because it lacks the conserved phenylalanine or tryptophan at the end, this CDR3 is likely a read error. This rearrangement joins TRBV5-4 to TRBJ1-2, with D hard to call. Germline CDR1 reads SGHNT; CDR2 reads YYREEE (reference sequence). With 1 base removed from V and 4 bases from J, the gap between germline ends came to 11 bases. This CDR3 spans 14 amino acids. CDR3 region: CASSLRDRGYGYTS. CDR3 DNA: TGTGCCAGCAGCTTGAGGGATCGGGGCTATGGCTACACCTCC.

This clonotype was counted many times. The rearrangement uses TRBV4-2 and TRBJ2-3; 10 positions agree with TRBD2. CDR1 and CDR2 (germline): LGHNA, YNFKEQ. CDR3 length: 16 amino acids. V lost 5 bases to trimming and J lost 2 bases; unmatched junction nucleotides: 7. DNA for the CDR3: TGTGCCAGCAGCAACAGACTAGCGGGCCCCACAGATACGCAGTATTTT. Translating gives CASSNRLAGPTDTQYF.

This clonotype appeared many times. This chain uses TRBV5-1 with TRBJ1-1; D not certain. V was cut by 4 bases and J by 4 bases, with 11 bases left in between. Germline-derived CDR1 and CDR2 are SGHRS and YFSETQ. The CDR3 length is 13 residues. As DNA, the CDR3 is TGCGCCAGCAGCCAGATGAGAAGCACTGAAGCTTTCTTT. It is translated as CASSQMRSTEAFF.

The rearrangement links TRBV6-1 to TRBJ2-7; D remains unclear. This CDR3 is 12 amino acids long. CDR1 is MNHNS and CDR2 is SASEGT in the germline V gene. V dropped 7 bases and J dropped 7 bases, with 14 bases sitting between them. The CDR3 DNA reads as TGTGCCAGCAATCCCTACCGGCAAGAGCAGTACTTC. This sequence encodes CASNPYRQEQYF.

This clonotype was counted many times. CDR3 DNA sequence: TGTGCCAGCAGTTACTCGAATAGGGCTCAAGAGACCCAGTACTTC. Translated, it gives CASSYSNRAQETQYF. The rearrangement uses TRBV6-6 and TRBJ2-5; D not certain. The V end lost 0 bases, the J end lost 2 bases, and 10 bases lay between the germline ends. Germline V gene sequence: CDR1 MNHNY, CDR2 SVGAGI (reference sequence). The CDR3 has 15 residues.

This clonotype was found many times. This sequence joins TRBV9 and TRBJ2-2; possibly TRBD2 for D (5 bases). V was trimmed by 3 bases and J by 3 bases, leaving 15 bases between them. The CDR3 contains 16 residues. Per the germline V gene, CDR1 is SGDLS and CDR2 is YYNGEE. The CDR3 DNA reads TGTGCCAGCAGCGCACCGGGGAGCCCCGACACCGGGGAGCTGTTTTTT. This gives the protein CASSAPGSPDTGELFF. Based on the CDR3 plus reference TRBV9 and TRBJ2-2, the full variable domain is DSGVTQTPKHLITATGQRVTLRCSPRSGDLSVYWYQQSLDQGLQFLIQYYNGEERAKGNILERFSAQQFPDLHSELNLSSLELGDSALYFCASSAPGSPDTGELFFGEGSRLTVL.